A selection of T cell receptor beta chains follows, all from one sample in a study of T cell responses to AZD1222 COVID-19 vaccine. The protocol was immunoSEQ multiplex PCR, while the TCRdb copy is restricted to in-frame clones and leaves out a portion. The profile shows 200,000 to 250,000 clones, 94% of them singletons. The specimen was peripheral blood, collected 28 days after the second dose of the MenACWY control vaccine. All receptors come from an adult who received the MenACWY meningococcal vaccine as a control. CDR3s include the opening cysteine and the closing phenylalanine or tryptophan. A D gene is named only where the DNA matches it firmly. Where a row states a size, it is once, few, many or the class of an expanded clone; other rows omit it.

j_call: TRBJ1-2; d_call: TRBD1; v_call: TRBV19; cdr3_length: 17; clone_size: .; cdr3_aa: CASGNRGPPQTNYGYTF; cdr3_nt: TGTGCCAGTGGAAACAGGGGCCCACCCCAGACTAACTATGGCTACACCTTC
j_call: TRBJ1-5; d_call: .; v_call: TRBV19; cdr3_length: 12; clone_size: .; cdr3_aa: CASRGFNQPQHF; cdr3_nt: TGTGCCAGTAGGGGGTTCAATCAGCCCCAGCATTTT
j_call: TRBJ2-1; d_call: .; v_call: TRBV27; cdr3_length: 15; clone_size: .; cdr3_aa: CASSARPLVSDEQFF; cdr3_nt: TGTGCCAGCAGTGCGCGTCCCCTTGTTTCGGATGAGCAGTTCTTC
j_call: TRBJ2-3; d_call: TRBD2; v_call: TRBV9; cdr3_length: 21; clone_size: .; cdr3_aa: CASSDLIPGLAGGPGSDTQYF; cdr3_nt: TGTGCCAGCAGCGACCTAATACCCGGACTAGCGGGAGGCCCGGGATCAGATACGCAGTATTTT
j_call: TRBJ2-7; d_call: TRBD2; v_call: TRBV4-2; cdr3_length: 14; clone_size: .; cdr3_aa: CASSQGRGTYEQYF; cdr3_nt: TGTGCCAGCAGCCAAGGGCGGGGGACCTACGAGCAGTACTTC
j_call: TRBJ2-5; d_call: .; v_call: TRBV18; cdr3_length: 13; clone_size: .; cdr3_aa: CASSPSGAETQYF; cdr3_nt: TGTGCCAGCTCACCGTCAGGGGCGGAGACCCAGTACTTC
j_call: TRBJ2-7; d_call: .; v_call: TRBV28; cdr3_length: 16; clone_size: .; cdr3_aa: CASSLKAGQSSYEQYF; cdr3_nt: TGTGCCAGCAGCCTCAAAGCGGGACAAAGCTCCTACGAGCAGTACTTC
j_call: TRBJ2-3; d_call: TRBD1; v_call: TRBV27; cdr3_length: 17; clone_size: .; cdr3_aa: CASSLVGTGSFTDTQYF; cdr3_nt: TGTGCCAGCAGTTTGGTCGGGACAGGGAGTTTTACAGATACGCAGTATTTT
j_call: TRBJ2-5; d_call: TRBD1; v_call: TRBV29-1; cdr3_length: 12; clone_size: .; cdr3_aa: CSVTRQGETQYF; cdr3_nt: TGCAGCGTAACCCGACAGGGGGAGACCCAGTACTTC
j_call: TRBJ1-1; d_call: .; v_call: TRBV6-5; cdr3_length: 14; clone_size: once; cdr3_aa: CASFLGQRHTEAFF; cdr3_nt: TGTGCCAGCTTCCTGGGTCAACGCCACACTGAAGCTTTCTTT
j_call: TRBJ1-5; d_call: TRBD1; v_call: TRBV7-2; cdr3_length: 15; clone_size: .; cdr3_aa: CASSRTGGSNQPQHF; cdr3_nt: TGTGCCAGCAGCCGGACAGGGGGGAGCAATCAGCCCCAGCATTTT
j_call: TRBJ2-3; d_call: TRBD2; v_call: TRBV27; cdr3_length: 13; clone_size: .; cdr3_aa: CASAGLAGDTQYF; cdr3_nt: TGTGCCAGCGCCGGACTAGCTGGCGATACGCAGTATTTT
j_call: TRBJ1-5; d_call: TRBD1; v_call: TRBV27; cdr3_length: 16; clone_size: .; cdr3_aa: CASRRWTGQSNQPQHF; cdr3_nt: TGTGCCAGCAGACGCTGGACAGGGCAAAGCAATCAGCCCCAGCATTTT
j_call: TRBJ2-2; d_call: .; v_call: TRBV24-1; cdr3_length: 14; clone_size: .; cdr3_aa: CATSDTAQAGELFF; cdr3_nt: TGTGCCACCAGTGATACAGCCCAAGCCGGGGAGCTGTTTTTT
j_call: TRBJ1-4; d_call: .; v_call: TRBV2; cdr3_length: 14; clone_size: .; cdr3_aa: CASRAGGLSEKLFF; cdr3_nt: TGTGCCAGCAGGGCCGGAGGTTTGTCGGAAAAACTGTTTTTT
j_call: TRBJ2-3; d_call: .; v_call: TRBV4-3; cdr3_length: 18; clone_size: once; cdr3_aa: CASSQERGRGASTDTQYF; cdr3_nt: TGCGCCAGCAGCCAAGAGAGGGGCCGAGGCGCTAGCACAGATACGCAGTATTTT
j_call: TRBJ1-2; d_call: TRBD1; v_call: TRBV19; cdr3_length: 15; clone_size: .; cdr3_aa: CASSALGQGRSGYTF; cdr3_nt: TGTGCCAGTAGTGCCCTTGGACAGGGGAGGAGTGGCTACACCTTC
j_call: TRBJ2-2; d_call: .; v_call: TRBV6-5; cdr3_length: 14; clone_size: once; cdr3_aa: CASSPLEGAGELFF; cdr3_nt: TGTGCCAGCAGTCCTTTGGAGGGTGCCGGGGAGCTGTTTTTT
j_call: TRBJ2-2; d_call: TRBD2; v_call: TRBV18; cdr3_length: 16; clone_size: .; cdr3_aa: CASSPLAGGETGELFF; cdr3_nt: TGTGCCAGCTCACCCTTAGCGGGAGGAGAAACCGGGGAGCTGTTTTTT
j_call: TRBJ1-5; d_call: .; v_call: TRBV3-1/TRBV3-2; cdr3_length: 14; clone_size: .; cdr3_aa: CASSQGERHQPQHF; cdr3_nt: TGTGCCAGCAGCCAGGGGGAACGCCATCAGCCCCAGCATTTT
j_call: TRBJ1-3; d_call: TRBD1; v_call: TRBV11-2; cdr3_length: 16; clone_size: .; cdr3_aa: CASSTRDRGGGNTIYF; cdr3_nt: TGTGCCAGCAGCACGAGGGACAGGGGAGGAGGGAACACCATATATTTT
j_call: TRBJ1-3; d_call: .; v_call: TRBV19; cdr3_length: 15; clone_size: .; cdr3_aa: CASSPRGTSGNTIYF; cdr3_nt: TGTGCCAGTAGTCCCCGGGGTACCTCTGGAAACACCATATATTTT
j_call: TRBJ2-7; d_call: TRBD2; v_call: TRBV19; cdr3_length: 14; clone_size: .; cdr3_aa: CASSINPGGYEQYF; cdr3_nt: TGTGCCAGTAGTATAAACCCGGGGGGCTACGAGCAGTACTTC
j_call: TRBJ2-5; d_call: .; v_call: TRBV12-3/TRBV12-4; cdr3_length: 12; clone_size: .; cdr3_aa: CASSFGLAPSNF; cdr3_nt: TGTGCCAGCAGTTTCGGCCTAGCGCCCTCCAACTTC
j_call: TRBJ2-2; d_call: TRBD2; v_call: TRBV9; cdr3_length: 16; clone_size: .; cdr3_aa: CASSVRGGTNTGELFF; cdr3_nt: TGTGCCAGCAGCGTTCGGGGGGGCACGAATACCGGGGAGCTGTTTTTT
j_call: TRBJ2-7; d_call: TRBD1; v_call: TRBV27; cdr3_length: 14; clone_size: .; cdr3_aa: CASSYRDSQYEQYF; cdr3_nt: TGTGCCAGCAGTTACCGGGACAGCCAATACGAGCAGTACTTC
j_call: TRBJ2-7; d_call: .; v_call: TRBV11-2; cdr3_length: 14; clone_size: .; cdr3_aa: CASSLEAGLHEQYF; cdr3_nt: TGTGCCAGCAGCTTAGAGGCAGGGCTCCACGAGCAGTACTTC
j_call: TRBJ2-5; d_call: .; v_call: TRBV10-3; cdr3_length: 12; clone_size: .; cdr3_aa: CAISETGRAQYF; cdr3_nt: TGTGCCATCAGTGAGACAGGGAGGGCCCAGTACTTC
j_call: TRBJ1-6; d_call: .; v_call: TRBV30; cdr3_length: 14; clone_size: .; cdr3_aa: CAWSVGRDNSPLHF; cdr3_nt: TGTGCCTGGAGTGTTGGCAGAGATAATTCACCCCTCCACTTT